The 23 T cell receptor beta chains presented below share a single source sample, sequenced in a study of T-cell memory formation after mild COVID-19. TCRdb itself ran the 5' RACE reads through MiXCR, one entry per CDR3 protein. In the table there are 150,000 to 200,000 distinct CDR3 sequences, around a third of which are singletons. The sample taken for sequencing was PBMCs or a T cell subset sorted from them (not recorded which). The receptors originated from an adult woman who had mild COVID-19 (a few samples of this study predate the infection). Cell type and time point are not known.

This clonotype was observed a few times. The chain has TRBV7-2 and TRBJ1-2; D possibly corresponds to TRBD1 (6 bases). The CDR3 totals 14 residues. CDR1 is SGHTA and CDR2 is FQGNSA in the germline V gene. V was pared by 5 bases and J by 5 bases, with 15 bases between. Written as DNA, the CDR3 is TGTGCCAGCAGCGTCCCGGGGCAGGGGTATGGCTACACCTTC. This gives the protein CASSVPGQGYGYTF.

This clonotype appeared a few times. The V call is TRBV29-1, the J call TRBJ2-5; 7 positions agree with TRBD1. V trimming: 1 base; J trimming: 1 base; junction bases outside the gene matches: 3. This CDR3 has 14 residues. Germline V CDR1 and CDR2: SQVTM, ANQGSEA. CDR3 sequence (DNA): TGCAGCGTTGAAGCGGCAGGGGGCCAAGAGACCCAGTACTTC. It specifies CSVEAAGGQETQYF.

J is TRBJ2-1 and V is TRBV7-6; 7 bases are shared with TRBD2. Germline loops: CDR1 SGHVS, CDR2 FNYEAQ. This CDR3 is 12 amino acids long. With V trimmed by 6 bases and J by 12 bases, 8 bases remained unmatched. The CDR3 bases are TGTGCCAGCAGTCTGGGAGGGGTGGGGCAGTTCTTC. Translating it yields CASSLGGVGQFF.

The rearrangement links TRBV29-1 to TRBJ2-3, with 9 nucleotides matching TRBD1. The ends lost 4 bases at V and 5 bases at J; junction bases unmatched: 4. Looked up from germline, CDR1 is SQVTM and CDR2 is ANQGSEA. The CDR3 is made up of 13 amino acids. The CDR3 nucleotides read TGCAGCGTTGGGACAGGGGTAGGAGATACGCAGTATTTT. This encodes CSVGTGVGDTQYF.

This clonotype was seen more than once but under ten times. This chain connects TRBV9 to TRBJ1-6; D may be TRBD1 (6 bases). Trimming pared 4 bases from V and 8 bases from J, leaving 16 bases between. Per the germline V gene, CDR1 is SGDLS and CDR2 is YYNGEE. The CDR3 runs 15 residues. The CDR3 DNA is TGTGCCAGCAGCATTAAAGAGGGGGGATATTCACCCCTCCACTTT. It is translated as CASSIKEGGYSPLHF.

This clonotype was seen a few times. The CDR3 DNA follows: TGTGCCAGCAGTTACTCCCGGATTGAGCAGTTCTTC. Translating it yields CASSYSRIEQFF. The chain recombines TRBV6-6 with TRBJ2-1; D is undetermined. CDR1 is MNHNY, CDR2 SVGAGI, per germline (reference sequence). The CDR3 sequence is 12 residues long. V shed 0 bases and J shed 9 bases, with 6 bases lying between them.

This clonotype was observed a few times. The DNA for the CDR3 is TGTGCCAGCATCGGGACTTCCGAGGTCGGGACCCAGTACTTC. This sequence encodes CASIGTSEVGTQYF. The chain employs TRBV6-5 and TRBJ2-5, with a possible D match to TRBD2 (6 bases). In germline, CDR1 is MNHEY, CDR2 SVGAGI. The CDR3 runs 14 residues. The V end was cut by 7 bases, the J end by 7 bases, with 19 bases between.

This chain uses TRBV4-1 with TRBJ2-3; D is ambiguous. The V end was cut by 4 bases, the J end by 11 bases, with 13 bases between. CDR1 and CDR2 from the germline V gene are MGHRA and YSYEKL. This CDR3 has 12 residues. For the CDR3, the DNA is TGCGCCAGCAGCCTCCCTCCCCGGAGGCAGTATTTT. The encoded protein is CASSLPPRRQYF.

The rearrangement links TRBV29-1 to TRBJ2-3, with D possibly matching TRBD2 (7 bases). The CDR3 extends over 16 amino acids. Per germline, CDR1 SQVTM and CDR2 ANQGSEA. Trimming cost V 7 bases and J 4 bases, with 24 bases left between them. This CDR3 is CSAAKGEGSIPDTQYF. DNA for the CDR3: TGCAGCGCGGCTAAGGGGGAGGGGAGTATCCCAGATACGCAGTATTTT.

V and J are TRBV14 and TRBJ2-7; no clear D gene. The CDR3 loop spans 12 amino acids. V shed 3 bases and J shed 1 base, with 4 bases lying between them. The germline CDR1 and CDR2 sequences are SGHDN and FVKESK. CDR3 bases: TGTGCCAGCAGCCATGTGTCCTACGAGCAGTACTTC. Amino acid sequence: CASSHVSYEQYF.

The chain combines TRBV12-3 or TRBV12-4 with TRBJ1-1; 9 bases map to TRBD1. Trimming removed 5 bases from V and 2 bases from J; junction bases left unmatched: 9. This CDR3 is 16 amino acids long. CDR3 loop: CASSGTGKMENTEAFF. CDR3 DNA: TGTGCCAGCAGTGGGACAGGGAAAATGGAAAACACTGAAGCTTTCTTT.

In DNA, the CDR3 is TGTGCCAGCAGCCCCGGGGTTAGGGGCGGCTACACCTTC. Amino acids: CASSPGVRGGYTF. The chain uses TRBV14 and TRBJ1-2; maybe TRBD1 (5 bases). The CDR3 runs to 13 residues. Germline V lookup: CDR1 SGHDN, CDR2 FVKESK. The V end lost 4 bases, the J end lost 8 bases, and 14 bases lay between the germline ends.

The J gene is TRBJ2-6, the V gene TRBV5-5; D ambiguous. CDR1 and CDR2 from the germline V gene are SGHKS and YYEKEE (reference sequence). The CDR3 runs to 17 residues. Trimming stripped 3 bases from V and 1 base from J, with 14 bases between. CDR3 sequence: CASSSDGRLSGANVLTF. CDR3 DNA sequence: TGTGCCAGCAGCTCGGACGGCAGATTATCTGGGGCCAACGTCCTGACTTTC. The full variable domain, completed using reference TRBV5-5 and TRBJ2-6, is DAGVTQSPTHLIKTRGQQVTLRCSPISGHKSVSWYQQVLGQGPQFIFQYYEKEERGRGNFPDRFSARQFPNYSSELNVNALLLGDSALYLCASSSDGRLSGANVLTFGAGSRLTVL.

This clonotype was seen a few times. The chain couples TRBV24-1 to TRBJ2-3; D tentatively fits TRBD1 or TRBD2 (5 bases each). V lost 4 bases and J 3 bases, leaving 16 bases between the germline ends. CDR1 KGHDR and CDR2 SFDVKD come from the germline V gene. The CDR3 sequence is 16 residues long. CDR3 in amino acids: CATSDHRIPGTDTQYF. DNA for the CDR3: TGTGCCACCAGTGACCACAGGATCCCGGGAACAGATACGCAGTATTTT.

This clonotype was seen only a few times. The chain joins TRBV12-3 or TRBV12-4 to TRBJ1-1; no reliable D call. The CDR3 loop spans 11 amino acids. V lost 7 bases and J 6 bases, leaving 9 bases between the germline ends. The CDR3 bases are TGTGCCAGCACCGTCGGAGCTGAAGCTTTCTTT. This codes for CASTVGAEAFF.

This clonotype was counted once. This chain connects TRBV6-1 to TRBJ1-1; 9 positions match TRBD1. The V segment lost 4 bases and the J segment 4 bases; nucleotides outside the gene matches: 4. CDR1 and CDR2 from the germline V gene are MNHNS and SASEGT. This CDR3 has 14 residues. As DNA, the CDR3 is TGTGCCAGCAGTGGGGACAGGGCCGTCACTGAAGCTTTCTTT. As protein: CASSGDRAVTEAFF.

This chain joins TRBV12-3 or TRBV12-4 and TRBJ1-1, with D unresolved. V was pared by 0 bases and J by 4 bases, with 0 bases between. CDR3 length: 11 residues. CDR3 in amino acids: CASSLATEAFF. The CDR3 DNA reads TGTGCCAGCAGTTTAGCCACTGAAGCTTTCTTT.

This clonotype was seen a handful of times. The DNA is left out, because the CDR3 cannot be placed on it with certainty; the CDR3 is given as TCRdb lists it. The chain employs TRBV7-3 and TRBJ2-2. The CDR3 spans 14 residues, counting both ends. Germline CDR1 and CDR2: SGHTA and FQGTGA. This chain's CDR3 is CASSLTGSPGSCFF.

The V call is TRBV2, the J call TRBJ2-4; D not resolved. Germline V lookup: CDR1 SNHLY, CDR2 FYNNEI. V was clipped by 4 bases and J by 2 bases, with 9 bases between them. This CDR3 has 14 residues. CDR3 DNA: TGTGCCAGCAGTGTAGAGGTAACCAAAAACATTCAGTACTTC. It codes for CASSVEVTKNIQYF.

This clonotype was counted a few times. The chain joins TRBV6-2 or TRBV6-3 to TRBJ2-1; 9 bases align to TRBD2. The CDR3 extends over 17 amino acids. The V gene end was trimmed by 6 bases and the J gene end by 4 bases; junction bases not matched to a gene: 13. Germline assignment: CDR1 MNHEY and CDR2 SVGEGT. CDR3 residues: CASRLNRRLAEYNEQFF. For the CDR3, the DNA is TGTGCCAGCAGACTAAACCGGCGACTAGCGGAATACAATGAGCAGTTCTTC.

The chain combines TRBV30 with TRBJ2-2; D unresolved. Trimming took 4 bases from V and 3 from J, leaving 9 bases between them. The CDR3 loop spans 13 amino acids. CDR1 GTSNPN and CDR2 SVGIG come from the germline V gene (reference sequence). CDR3 DNA sequence: TGTGCCTGGATTGAGACATACACCGGGGAGCTGTTTTTT. It codes for CAWIETYTGELFF.

V usage is TRBV11-2 and J usage is TRBJ2-1; TRBD2 matches at 8 bases. CDR1 SGHAT and CDR2 FQNNGV come from the germline V gene. This CDR3 is 16 amino acids long. V lost 4 bases to trimming and J lost 4 bases; unmatched junction nucleotides: 9. CDR3 in amino acids: CASSYRLAGPYNEQFF. The CDR3, as DNA: TGTGCCAGCAGCTATCGATTAGCGGGACCGTACAATGAGCAGTTCTTC.

This chain joins TRBV4-1 and TRBJ1-4, with D tentatively TRBD1 (5 bases). Between the trimmed V and J ends, which lost 5 bases and 13 bases, there was a span of 26 bases. Germline values: CDR1 MGHRA, CDR2 YSYEKL. The CDR3 sequence is 16 residues long. The CDR3 DNA sequence: TGCGCCAGCAGCGTACCCGCAGACCAAGGTCTCGGGGGACTGTTTTTT. Its translation: CASSVPADQGLGGLFF.